The 8 T cell receptor beta chains below were found in one sample sequenced in a study of cytomegalovirus exposure and HLA in healthy donors. The PCR contained 60 Vbeta and 13 Jbeta primers. Sequencing used immunoSEQ multiplex PCR; TCRdb keeps in-frame clones, though not all of them. Among about 110,000 clones listed, less than 85% were seen once. What was sequenced was PBMCs. Receptors were obtained from a man younger than 35 in good health and CMV-seronegative.

The genes are TRBV7-6 and TRBJ1-1; tentative D call: TRBD1 (5 bases). Germline CDR1 is SGHVS and CDR2 is FNYEAQ. CDR3 size: 15 residues. Trimming took 1 base from V and 5 from J, leaving 14 bases between them. The CDR3 nucleotides read TGTGCCAGCAGCTTAGTTATCGGGGGTGGGACTGAAGCTTTCTTT. It codes for CASSLVIGGGTEAFF.

The chain carries TRBV5-6 and TRBJ2-3, with D hard to call. Trimming cost V 4 bases and J 3 bases, with 6 bases left between them. The germline CDR1 and CDR2 sequences are SGHDT and YYEEEE. This CDR3 region has 12 residues. The CDR3 protein is CASSLRTDTQYF. The CDR3 DNA sequence: TGTGCCAGCAGCCTGCGGACAGATACGCAGTATTTT.

The chain joins TRBV29-1 to TRBJ1-5; D remains unclear. The CDR3 is made up of 13 amino acids. Trimming took 6 bases from V and 1 from J, leaving 10 bases between them. Germline CDR1 is SQVTM and CDR2 is ANQGSEA. The CDR3 here is CSVTEGSNQPQHF. For the CDR3, the DNA is TGCAGCGTGACGGAGGGAAGCAATCAGCCCCAGCATTTT. Combining the CDR3 with reference TRBV29-1 and TRBJ1-5 gives the whole variable domain SAVISQKPSRDICQRGTSLTIQCQVDSQVTMMFWYRQQPGQSLTLIATANQGSEATYESGFVIDKFPISRPNLTFSTLTVSNMSPEDSSIYLCSVTEGSNQPQHFGDGTRLSIL.

This chain joins TRBV28 and TRBJ1-5; TRBD1 agrees at 7 bases. Trimming removed 6 bases from V and 3 bases from J; junction bases left unmatched: 8. Germline assignment: CDR1 MDHEN and CDR2 SYDVKM. The CDR3 covers 15 residues. The CDR3 region has the DNA TGTGCCAGCAGACCCCCGGGACAGTACAATCAGCCCCAGCATTTT. Translating it yields CASRPPGQYNQPQHF.

This rearrangement joins TRBV29-1 to TRBJ1-5; TRBD1 matches 7 bases. The V gene end was trimmed by 4 bases and the J gene end by 1 base; junction bases not matched to a gene: 4. This CDR3 is 14 amino acids long. Germline V lookup: CDR1 SQVTM, CDR2 ANQGSEA. The CDR3: CSVADRASNQPQHF. The CDR3, as DNA: TGCAGCGTTGCCGACAGGGCAAGCAATCAGCCCCAGCATTTT.

The chain combines TRBV6-6 with TRBJ1-2; TRBD1 is a possible D gene (5 bases). The germline V and J ends were trimmed by 2 bases and 0 bases, with 13 bases remaining between them. Looked up from germline, CDR1 is MNHNY and CDR2 is SVGAGI (reference sequence). The CDR3 has 16 residues. The CDR3 loop is CASSYTRGGANYGYTF. CDR3 bases: TGTGCCAGCAGTTACACCCGGGGGGGAGCTAACTATGGCTACACCTTC.

The rearrangement links TRBV13 to TRBJ2-7, with 9 bases aligning to TRBD1. CDR1 is PRHDT, CDR2 FYEKMQ, per germline (reference sequence). Trimming took 5 bases from V and 6 from J; bases not matched to a gene: 5. The CDR3 contains 13 residues. The CDR3 sequence is CASSLGTGREQYF. DNA for the CDR3: TGTGCCAGCAGCCTGGGGACAGGGCGCGAGCAGTACTTC.

This chain uses TRBV4-3 with TRBJ2-7; a weak D match, TRBD1 (5 bases). Germline V CDR1 and CDR2: LGHNA, YSLEER. V lost 2 bases, J lost 2 bases, and 10 bases lay in between. The length of the CDR3 is 14 residues. CDR3 region: CASSQIAGPYEQYF. Here the CDR3 DNA reads TGCGCCAGCAGCCAAATAGCAGGGCCCTACGAGCAGTACTTC.